This T cell receptor (beta chain) was recorded in a study of neurological immune-mediated disorders. Background on the study: Secondary progressive disease was present in 3, and relapsing-remitting disease in roughly 30, of the approximately 35 multiple sclerosis patients. Overall study results and limits: On phylogenetic grouping, the repertoires of 18 of 34 multiple sclerosis patients fell within one related-CDR3 cluster, constituting a possible signature.

The V gene lost 3 bases and the J gene lost 4 bases, with 13 bases spanning the gap. The germline gives CDR1 SGHVS, CDR2 FQNEAQ. The CDR3 covers 14 residues. As regards this clonotype: Its antigen is currently unknown. A single base separates this from a much larger clone, so it may be a read error. The conserved closing phenylalanine or tryptophan is absent in this CDR3, likely reflecting a read error.

TCRdb re-called the 5' RACE reads through MiXCR, storing one row per CDR3 protein. The data contain about 74,000 distinct CDR3 sequences, around 5.2% of them seen just once; the ten biggest clones take up about 8%. Sequencing was performed on PBMCs. This clonotype originated in a man aged 18 to 35 with multiple sclerosis. J is TRBJ2-7 and V is TRBV7-8; D may be TRBD2 (7 bases). The CDR3 sequence: CASSFAGALYEQYI. The DNA of the CDR3 is TGTGCCAGCAGCTTCGCGGGGGCGCTTTACGAGCAGTACATC.